This TCR beta chain was found in a study of blood T cells in healthy people across ages. This clonotype was picked up a small number of times. The antigen is not known. PCR was performed a second time for roughly 6 to 12 cycles using a sample-barcoded 5' primer and a J-beta primer mix. All samples yielded 3 million or more CDR3-containing paired-end reads. One entry per CDR3 protein results from TCRdb running MiXCR on the 5' RACE reads. The profile covers hundreds of thousands of distinct CDR3 sequences, with 45% to 55% appearing a single time and approximately 25% taken by the ten largest. Germline CDR1 is SGHTA and CDR2 is FQGNSA. The CDR3 spans 15 residues. Trimming pared 5 bases from V and 9 bases from J, leaving 17 bases between. Overall study results and limits: Across the age range, TCR beta diversity per million T cells fell in a roughly linear way. Diversity was estimated from one million T cells, and these estimates were considered underestimates. The study could not conclusively compare naive and antigen-experienced cells, given its unsorted PBMCs.

Source material: blood. This clonotype was sampled from a man older than 75 in good health. V is TRBV7-2 and J is TRBJ1-6; TRBD1 might be the D (5 bases). The CDR3 spells CASSPTAQGGSPLHF. The CDR3 coding sequence is TGTGCCAGCAGCCCGACAGCCCAGGGAGGTTCACCCCTCCACTTT. Full variable domain (remainder filled in from reference TRBV7-2 and TRBJ1-6): GAGVSQSPSNKVTEKGKDVELRCDPISGHTALYWYRQSLGQGLEFLIYFQGNSAPDKSGLPSDRFSAERTGGSVSTLTIQRTQQEDSAVYLCASSPTAQGGSPLHFGNGTRLTVT.